This T cell receptor beta chain was retrieved from a study of PD-1 blockade in classical Hodgkin lymphoma. Points from the study as a whole: Complete responders matched newly diagnosed patients in baseline diversity. Newly diagnosed patients reportedly trailed healthy donors in baseline TCR diversity.

Clones were sequenced by immunoSEQ multiplex PCR, and TCRdb holds only the in-frame ones, with some missing. Of more than 70,000 clones listed, about nine tenths are singletons. Each of the patients experienced relapse following autologous stem cell transplantation, and their brentuximab vedotin exposure differed. As concerns this clone: The antigen is undetermined.

The CDR3 runs 14 residues. CDR1 LNHDA and CDR2 SQIVND come from the germline V gene (reference sequence). V was cut by 1 base and J by 2 bases, with 9 bases left in between. This receptor was obtained from a human donor with classical Hodgkin lymphoma. The chain recombines TRBV19 with TRBJ2-7; weak D call: TRBD2 (5 bases). Source: peripheral blood mononuclear cells (PBMCs), taken before the second cycle of nivolumab. The CDR3 DNA follows: TGTGCCAGTAGTATAGGGCAGGAGGCCTACGAGCAGTACTTC. It encodes CASSIGQEAYEQYF. The variable domain in full, with the rest retrieved from reference TRBV19 and TRBJ2-7, is DGGITQSPKYLFRKEGQNVTLSCEQNLNHDAMYWYRQDPGQGLRLIYYSQIVNDFQKGDIAEGYSVSREKKESFPLTVTSAQKNPTAFYLCASSIGQEAYEQYFGPGTRLTVT.